This entry describes one T cell receptor beta chain. Antigen specificity is unknown. As for treatment: approximately 18 received Ad26.COV2.S at low or high dose, single or two shots; about 5 received placebo; per-sample allocation not given. After the first vaccine or placebo injection, samples were drawn on day 63. This Boston cohort included adults aged 18-55 years. The entry originates in a study of Ad26.COV2.S vaccination and SARS-CoV-2 variants. The study, taken as a whole, reports: Responses of spike-specific T cells (both CD8+ and CD4+) reportedly showed substantial breadth after vaccination. Participants in the vaccine arm had higher spike-specific TCR breadth; placebo recipients had lower.

Germline CDR1 reads KGHSH; CDR2 reads LQKENI. The CDR3 contains 15 residues. After removal of 2 bases from V and 5 bases from J, the junction contained 6 bases not matched to a gene. Libraries were prepared by immunoSEQ multiplex PCR; TCRdb keeps only in-frame clonotypes and omits some of them. The sample holds 360,000 or so clones, 89% seen once. Sequencing used peripheral blood, obtained in a trial of Ad26.COV2.S vaccine versus placebo. This clonotype was sampled from a person aged 18-60 years who received the Ad26.COV2.S COVID-19 vaccine or a placebo. The genes are TRBV18 and TRBJ2-7, with 10 bases lining up with TRBD2. The CDR3 here is CASSPVASGSNEQYF. The CDR3 bases are TGTGCCAGCTCACCAGTGGCTAGCGGGAGCAACGAGCAGTACTTC.